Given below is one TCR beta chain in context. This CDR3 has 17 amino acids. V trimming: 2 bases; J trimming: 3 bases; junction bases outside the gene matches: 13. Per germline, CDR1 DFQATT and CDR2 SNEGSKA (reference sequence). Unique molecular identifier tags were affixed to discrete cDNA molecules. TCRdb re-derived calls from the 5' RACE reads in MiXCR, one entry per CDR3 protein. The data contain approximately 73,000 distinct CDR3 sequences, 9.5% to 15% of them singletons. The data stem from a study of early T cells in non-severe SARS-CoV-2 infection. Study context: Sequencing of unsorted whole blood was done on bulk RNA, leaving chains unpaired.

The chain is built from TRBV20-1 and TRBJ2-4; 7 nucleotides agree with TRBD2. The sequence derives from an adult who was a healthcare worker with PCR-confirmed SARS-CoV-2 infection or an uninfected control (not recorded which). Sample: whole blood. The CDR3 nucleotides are TGCAGTGCTAGAAACCCCCCCGGGGGGTCGGACAAAAACATTCAGTACTTC. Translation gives CSARNPPGGSDKNIQYF.